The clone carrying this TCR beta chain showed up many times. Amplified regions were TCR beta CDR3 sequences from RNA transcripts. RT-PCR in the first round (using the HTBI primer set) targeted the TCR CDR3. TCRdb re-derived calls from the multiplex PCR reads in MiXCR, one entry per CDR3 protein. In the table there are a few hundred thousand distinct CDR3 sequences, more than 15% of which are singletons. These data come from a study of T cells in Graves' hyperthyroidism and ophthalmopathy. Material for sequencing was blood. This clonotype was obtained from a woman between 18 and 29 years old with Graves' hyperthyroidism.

The CDR3 sequence: CASSMVAVDTQYF. The CDR3 DNA sequence: TGTGCCAGTAGTATGGTGGCAGTCGATACGCAGTATTTT. This rearrangement joins TRBV19 to TRBJ2-3; D unclear. Germline assignment: CDR1 LNHDA and CDR2 SQIVND (reference sequence). This CDR3 has 13 residues. The germline V and J ends were trimmed by 3 bases and 6 bases, with 10 bases remaining between them.